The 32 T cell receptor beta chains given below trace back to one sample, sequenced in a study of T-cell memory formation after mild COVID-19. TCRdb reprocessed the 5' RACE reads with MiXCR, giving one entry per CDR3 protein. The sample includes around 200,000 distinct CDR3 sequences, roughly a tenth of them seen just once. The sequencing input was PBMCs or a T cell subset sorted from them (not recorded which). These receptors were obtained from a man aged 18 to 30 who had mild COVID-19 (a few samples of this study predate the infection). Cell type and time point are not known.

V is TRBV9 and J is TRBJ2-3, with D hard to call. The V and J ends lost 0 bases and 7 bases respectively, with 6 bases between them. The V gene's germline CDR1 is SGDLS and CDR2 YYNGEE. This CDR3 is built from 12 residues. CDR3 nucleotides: TGTGCCAGCAGCGTAGGTTTGAATACGCAGTATTTT. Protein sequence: CASSVGLNTQYF.

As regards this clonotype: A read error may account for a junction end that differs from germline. The CDR3: CAGSLAPDKETQYF. The CDR3 DNA follows: TGTGCCGGCAGCTTAGCCCCGGACAAAGAGACCCAGTACTTC. The chain has TRBV7-9 and TRBJ2-5; maybe TRBD1 (5 bases). The CDR3 totals 14 residues. Germline values: CDR1 SEHNR, CDR2 FQNEAQ (reference sequence).

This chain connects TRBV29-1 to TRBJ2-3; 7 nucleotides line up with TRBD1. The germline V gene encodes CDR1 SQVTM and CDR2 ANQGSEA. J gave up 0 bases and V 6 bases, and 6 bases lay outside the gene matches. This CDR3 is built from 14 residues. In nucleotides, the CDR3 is TGCAGCGTGAAACCGGGACAGAGCACAGATACGCAGTATTTT. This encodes CSVKPGQSTDTQYF.

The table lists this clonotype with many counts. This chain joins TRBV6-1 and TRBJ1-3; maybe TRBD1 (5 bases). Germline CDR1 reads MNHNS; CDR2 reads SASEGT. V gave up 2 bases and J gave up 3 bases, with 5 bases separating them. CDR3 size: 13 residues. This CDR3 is CASSEQGGNTIYF. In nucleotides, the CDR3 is TGTGCCAGCAGTGAACAGGGTGGAAACACCATATATTTT.

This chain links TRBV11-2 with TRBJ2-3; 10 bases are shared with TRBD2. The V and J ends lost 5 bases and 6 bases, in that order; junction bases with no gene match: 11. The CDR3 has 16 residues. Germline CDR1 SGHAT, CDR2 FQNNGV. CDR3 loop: CASSALLAGRLDTQYF. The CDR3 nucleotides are TGTGCCAGCAGCGCCCTACTAGCGGGGCGTCTCGATACGCAGTATTTT.

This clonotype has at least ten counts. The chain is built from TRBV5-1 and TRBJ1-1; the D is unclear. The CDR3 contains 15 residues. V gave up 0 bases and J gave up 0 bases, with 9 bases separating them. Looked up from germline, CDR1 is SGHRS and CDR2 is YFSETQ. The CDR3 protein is CASSLGTTVNTEAFF. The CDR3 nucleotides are TGCGCCAGCAGCTTGGGAACCACAGTGAACACTGAAGCTTTCTTT.

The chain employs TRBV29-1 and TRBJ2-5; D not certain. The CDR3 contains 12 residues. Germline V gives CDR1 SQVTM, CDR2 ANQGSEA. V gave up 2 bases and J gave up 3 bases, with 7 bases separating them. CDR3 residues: CSVESAEETQYF. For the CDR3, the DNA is TGCAGCGTTGAATCGGCAGAAGAGACCCAGTACTTC.

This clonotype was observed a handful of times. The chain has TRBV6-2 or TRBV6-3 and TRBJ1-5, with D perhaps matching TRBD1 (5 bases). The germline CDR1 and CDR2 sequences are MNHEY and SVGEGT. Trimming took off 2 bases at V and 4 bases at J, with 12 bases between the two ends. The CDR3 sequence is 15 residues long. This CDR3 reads CASSYGGSLNQPQHF. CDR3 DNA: TGTGCCAGCAGTTACGGGGGGAGCCTTAATCAGCCCCAGCATTTT.

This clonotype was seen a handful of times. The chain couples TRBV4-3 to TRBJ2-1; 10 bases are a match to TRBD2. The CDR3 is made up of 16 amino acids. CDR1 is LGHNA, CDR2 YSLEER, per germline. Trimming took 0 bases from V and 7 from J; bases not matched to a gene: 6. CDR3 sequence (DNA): TGCGCCAGCAGCCAAGAAGGGCTAGCGGGGGATAATGAGCAGTTCTTC. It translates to CASSQEGLAGDNEQFF.

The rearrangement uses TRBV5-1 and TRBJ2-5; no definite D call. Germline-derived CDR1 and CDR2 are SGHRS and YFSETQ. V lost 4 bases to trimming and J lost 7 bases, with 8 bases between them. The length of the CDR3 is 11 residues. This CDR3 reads CASSRVRTQYF. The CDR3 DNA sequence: TGCGCCAGCAGCCGGGTTCGGACCCAGTACTTC.

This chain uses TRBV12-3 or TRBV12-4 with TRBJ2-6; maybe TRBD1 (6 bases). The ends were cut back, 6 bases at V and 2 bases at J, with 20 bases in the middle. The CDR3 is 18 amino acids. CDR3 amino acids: CASSPFGQWGAGANVLTF. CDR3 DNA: TGTGCCAGCAGCCCTTTCGGACAGTGGGGTGCTGGGGCCAACGTCCTGACTTTC.

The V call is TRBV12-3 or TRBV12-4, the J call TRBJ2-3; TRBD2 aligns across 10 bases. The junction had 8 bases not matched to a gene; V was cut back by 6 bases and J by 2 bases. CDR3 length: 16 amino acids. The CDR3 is CASSFRSGGYTDTQYF. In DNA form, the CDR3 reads TGTGCCAGCAGCTTCCGTAGCGGGGGGTACACAGATACGCAGTATTTT.

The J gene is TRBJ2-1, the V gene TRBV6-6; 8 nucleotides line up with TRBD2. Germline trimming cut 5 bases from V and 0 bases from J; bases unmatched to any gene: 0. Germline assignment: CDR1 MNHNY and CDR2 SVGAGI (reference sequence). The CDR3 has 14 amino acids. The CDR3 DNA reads TGTGCCAGCAGTGCGGGGGGCTCCTACAATGAGCAGTTCTTC. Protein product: CASSAGGSYNEQFF.

The CDR3 reads CASSTGTEISPLHF. The CDR3 nucleotides are TGTGCCAGTAGTACCGGGACGGAAATTTCACCCCTCCACTTT. The genes are TRBV19 and TRBJ1-6, with D possibly TRBD1 on 5 matching bases. In germline, CDR1 is LNHDA, CDR2 SQIVND (reference sequence). Trimming pared 4 bases from V and 9 bases from J, leaving 13 bases between. The CDR3 runs to 14 residues.

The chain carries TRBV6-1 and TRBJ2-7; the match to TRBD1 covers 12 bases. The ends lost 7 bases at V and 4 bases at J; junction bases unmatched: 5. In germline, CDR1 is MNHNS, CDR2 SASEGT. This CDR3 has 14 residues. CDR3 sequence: CASNRDRGQYEQYF. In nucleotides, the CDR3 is TGTGCCAGCAACCGGGACAGGGGGCAGTACGAGCAGTACTTC.

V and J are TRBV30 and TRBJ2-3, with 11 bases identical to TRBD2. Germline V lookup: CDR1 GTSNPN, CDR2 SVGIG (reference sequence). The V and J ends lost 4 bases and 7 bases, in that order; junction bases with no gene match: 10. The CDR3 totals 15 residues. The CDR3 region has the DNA TGTGCCTGGAACCCGACTAGCGGGGACTTAAATACGCAGTATTTT. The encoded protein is CAWNPTSGDLNTQYF.

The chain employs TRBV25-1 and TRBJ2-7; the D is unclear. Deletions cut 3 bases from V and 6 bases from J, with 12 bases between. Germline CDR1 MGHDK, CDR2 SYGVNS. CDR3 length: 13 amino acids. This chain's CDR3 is CASSDPPLGEQYV. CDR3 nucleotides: TGTGCCAGCAGTGACCCGCCTCTGGGCGAGCAGTACGTC.

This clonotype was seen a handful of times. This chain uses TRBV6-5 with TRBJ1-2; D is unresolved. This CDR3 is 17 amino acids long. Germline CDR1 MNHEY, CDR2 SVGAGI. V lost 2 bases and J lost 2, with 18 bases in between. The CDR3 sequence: CASSYDLLGHENYGYTF. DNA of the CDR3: TGTGCCAGCAGTTACGATCTCCTCGGCCACGAAAACTATGGCTACACCTTC.

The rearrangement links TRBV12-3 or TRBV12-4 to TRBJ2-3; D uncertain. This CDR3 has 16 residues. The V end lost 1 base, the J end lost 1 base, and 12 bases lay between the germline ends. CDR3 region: CASSLGTGSRTDTQYF. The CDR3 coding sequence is TGTGCCAGCAGTTTAGGGACCGGCTCCCGCACAGATACGCAGTATTTT.

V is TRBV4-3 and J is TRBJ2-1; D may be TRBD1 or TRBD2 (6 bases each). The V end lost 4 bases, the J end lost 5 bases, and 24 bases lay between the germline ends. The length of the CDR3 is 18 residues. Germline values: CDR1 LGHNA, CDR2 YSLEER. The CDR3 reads CASSRTLARGPRNNEQFF. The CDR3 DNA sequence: TGCGCCAGCAGCCGAACACTTGCCCGGGGGCCGAGGAACAATGAGCAGTTCTTC.

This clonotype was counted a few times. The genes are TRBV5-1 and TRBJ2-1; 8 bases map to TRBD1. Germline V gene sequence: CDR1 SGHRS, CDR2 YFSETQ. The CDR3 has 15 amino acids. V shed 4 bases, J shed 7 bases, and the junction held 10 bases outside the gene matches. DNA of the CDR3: TGCGCCAGCAGCCCGGCCCCAGGGGGCGGAAATGAGCAGTTCTTC. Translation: CASSPAPGGGNEQFF.

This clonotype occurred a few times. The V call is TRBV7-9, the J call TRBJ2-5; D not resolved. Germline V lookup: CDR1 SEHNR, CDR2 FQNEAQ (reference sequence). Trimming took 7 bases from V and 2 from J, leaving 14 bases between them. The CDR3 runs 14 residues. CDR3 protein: CASTPWAEQETQYF. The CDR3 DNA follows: TGTGCCAGCACCCCTTGGGCGGAGCAAGAGACCCAGTACTTC.

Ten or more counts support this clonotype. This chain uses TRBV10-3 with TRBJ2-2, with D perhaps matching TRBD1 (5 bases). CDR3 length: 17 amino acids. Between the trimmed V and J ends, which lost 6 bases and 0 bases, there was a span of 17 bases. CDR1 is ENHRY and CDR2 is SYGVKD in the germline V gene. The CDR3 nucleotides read TGTGCCATCAGGACACCCCTGGGGCAACCGAACACCGGGGAGCTGTTTTTT. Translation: CAIRTPLGQPNTGELFF.

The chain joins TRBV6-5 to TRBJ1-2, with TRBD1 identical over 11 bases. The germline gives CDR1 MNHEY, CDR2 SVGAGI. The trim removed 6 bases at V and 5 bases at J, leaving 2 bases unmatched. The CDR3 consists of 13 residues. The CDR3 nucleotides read TGTGCCAGCAGGCGGGACAGGGGGTATGGCTACACCTTC. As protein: CASRRDRGYGYTF.

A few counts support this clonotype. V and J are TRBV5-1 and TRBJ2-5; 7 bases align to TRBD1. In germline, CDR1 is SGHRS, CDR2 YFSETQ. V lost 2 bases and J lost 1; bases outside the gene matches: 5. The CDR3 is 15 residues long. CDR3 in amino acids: CASSFTGDVQETQYF. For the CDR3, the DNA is TGCGCCAGCAGCTTTACAGGGGACGTCCAAGAGACCCAGTACTTC.

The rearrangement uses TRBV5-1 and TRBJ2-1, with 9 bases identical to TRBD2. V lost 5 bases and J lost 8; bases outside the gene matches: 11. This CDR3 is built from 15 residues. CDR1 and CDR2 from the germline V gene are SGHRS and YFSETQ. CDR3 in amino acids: CASSYSGGIGDEQFF. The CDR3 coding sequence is TGCGCCAGCAGTTATAGCGGGGGAATTGGCGATGAGCAGTTCTTC.

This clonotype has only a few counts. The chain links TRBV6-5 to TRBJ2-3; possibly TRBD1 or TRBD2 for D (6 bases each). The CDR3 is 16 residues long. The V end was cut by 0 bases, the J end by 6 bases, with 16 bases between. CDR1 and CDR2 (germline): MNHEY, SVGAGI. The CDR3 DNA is TGTGCCAGCAGTTACTCCCCAAGGGGGGCGTACGATACGCAGTATTTT. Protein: CASSYSPRGAYDTQYF.

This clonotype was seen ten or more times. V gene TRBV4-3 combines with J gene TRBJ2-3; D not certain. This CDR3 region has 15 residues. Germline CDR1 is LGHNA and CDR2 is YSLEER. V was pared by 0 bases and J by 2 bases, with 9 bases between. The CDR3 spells CASSQEPPATDTQYF. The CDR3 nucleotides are TGCGCCAGCAGCCAAGAGCCCCCGGCCACAGATACGCAGTATTTT.

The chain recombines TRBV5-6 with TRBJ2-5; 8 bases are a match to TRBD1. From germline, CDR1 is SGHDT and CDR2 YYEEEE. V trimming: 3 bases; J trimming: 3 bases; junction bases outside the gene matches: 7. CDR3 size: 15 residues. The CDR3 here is CASSYWDRSKETQYF. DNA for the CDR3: TGTGCCAGCAGCTACTGGGACAGGAGTAAAGAGACCCAGTACTTC.

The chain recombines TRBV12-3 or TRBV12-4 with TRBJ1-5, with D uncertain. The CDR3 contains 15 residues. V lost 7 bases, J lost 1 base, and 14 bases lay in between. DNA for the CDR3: TGTGCCAGCAAGACCGACATCCTAAGCAATCAGCCCCAGCATTTT. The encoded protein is CASKTDILSNQPQHF.

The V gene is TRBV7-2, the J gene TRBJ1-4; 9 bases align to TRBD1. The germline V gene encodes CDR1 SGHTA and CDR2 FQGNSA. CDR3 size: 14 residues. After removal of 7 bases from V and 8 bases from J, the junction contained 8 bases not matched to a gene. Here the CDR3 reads CASTQDRGREKLFF. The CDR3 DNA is TGTGCCAGCACCCAGGACAGGGGCCGGGAAAAACTGTTTTTT.

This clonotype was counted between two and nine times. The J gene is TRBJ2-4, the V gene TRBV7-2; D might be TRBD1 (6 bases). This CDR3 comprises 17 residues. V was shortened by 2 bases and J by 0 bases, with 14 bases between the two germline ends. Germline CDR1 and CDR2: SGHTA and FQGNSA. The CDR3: CASSLYGIRGAKNIQYF. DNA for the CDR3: TGTGCCAGCAGCTTATATGGGATCAGGGGAGCCAAAAACATTCAGTACTTC. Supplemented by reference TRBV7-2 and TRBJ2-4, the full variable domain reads GAGVSQSPSNKVTEKGKDVELRCDPISGHTALYWYRQSLGQGLEFLIYFQGNSAPDKSGLPSDRFSAERTGGSVSTLTIQRTQQEDSAVYLCASSLYGIRGAKNIQYFGAGTRLSVL.